This entry describes one T cell receptor beta chain. The sample is drawn from a study of blood T cell repertoires in COVID-19. V lost 5 bases and J 4 bases, leaving 18 bases between the germline ends. In germline, CDR1 is SGHTA, CDR2 FQGNSA. The CDR3 length is 15 residues. The data were produced by immunoSEQ multiplex PCR, yet TCRdb's version contains in-frame clones alone and is incomplete. This repertoire shows 160,000 or so clones, more than 85% found once; its top ten account for 0.95% to 1.5%. This rearrangement joins TRBV7-2 to TRBJ2-7, with a weak D call TRBD1 (6 bases). This clonotype was obtained from a human donor with acute COVID-19. The donor label of this sample is uncertain. Sequencing input: PBMCs or T cells enriched from blood (not recorded which). For the CDR3, the DNA is TGTGCCAGCAGCGCAGCTGGGGGCCCAGGGTACGAGCAGTACTTC. It is translated as CASSAAGGPGYEQYF.